The present entry profiles one T cell receptor (beta chain) with its context. This entry is derived from a study of blood T cell repertoires in COVID-19. Turning to the study itself: Spain, Italy and the United States supplied samples that represented acute and convalescent COVID-19. In each case, the material was cDNA or gDNA derived from T cells, B-cell-depleted T cells, or PBMCs.

In the original analysis: Reference gene primer amplification gave nucleated cell count estimates. TCRdb keeps only in-frame clones here, not all; method: immunoSEQ multiplex PCR. V and J calls and clone size are copied from that table; D and trimming were computed from the DNA. The repertoire holds around 45,000 clones, with 86% as singletons. Material: peripheral blood. This TCR was recovered from a human donor in a cohort sampled during active COVID-19.

CDR3 amino acids: CASRRTETNSPLHF. CDR3 nucleotides: TGTGCCAGCAGACGGACAGAGACTAATTCACCCCTCCACTTT. V usage is TRBV28 and J usage is TRBJ1-6; tentatively, D is TRBD1 (6 bases). CDR3 length: 14 residues. Trimming took 6 bases from V and 6 from J, leaving 12 bases between them. Germline CDR1 reads MDHEN; CDR2 reads SYDVKM.